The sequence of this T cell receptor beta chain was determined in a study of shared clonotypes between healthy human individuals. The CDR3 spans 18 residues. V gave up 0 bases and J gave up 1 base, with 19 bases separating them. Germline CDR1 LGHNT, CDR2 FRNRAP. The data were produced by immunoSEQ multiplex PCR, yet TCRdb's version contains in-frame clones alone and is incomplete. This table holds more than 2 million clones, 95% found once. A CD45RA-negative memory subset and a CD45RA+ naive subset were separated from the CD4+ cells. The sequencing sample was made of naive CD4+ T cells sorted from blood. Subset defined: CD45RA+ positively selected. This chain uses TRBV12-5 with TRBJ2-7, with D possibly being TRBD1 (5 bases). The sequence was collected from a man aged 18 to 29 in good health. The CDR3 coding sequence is TGTGCTAGTGGTTTGGTCTTAGAGACAGTGGGTGAATCCTACGAGCAGTACTTC. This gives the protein CASGLVLETVGESYEQYF.